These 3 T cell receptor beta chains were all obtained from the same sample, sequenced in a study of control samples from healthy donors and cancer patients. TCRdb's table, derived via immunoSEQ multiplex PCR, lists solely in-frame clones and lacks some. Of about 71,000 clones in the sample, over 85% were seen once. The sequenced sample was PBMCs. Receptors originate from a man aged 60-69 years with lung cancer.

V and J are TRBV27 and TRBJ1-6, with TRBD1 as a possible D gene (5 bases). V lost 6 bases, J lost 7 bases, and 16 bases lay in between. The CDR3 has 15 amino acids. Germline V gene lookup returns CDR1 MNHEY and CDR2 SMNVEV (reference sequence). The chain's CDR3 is CASRMWLGTNSPLHF. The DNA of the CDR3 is TGTGCCAGCAGGATGTGGCTAGGGACCAATTCACCCCTCCACTTT.

The CDR3 DNA reads TGTGCCAGCACCCGGAACCGGGACACCAATAATCAGCCCCAGCATTTT. It encodes CASTRNRDTNNQPQHF. The V and J genes are TRBV11-2 and TRBJ1-5; a weak D match, TRBD1 (6 bases). The CDR3 covers 16 residues. With 7 bases removed from V and 4 bases from J, the gap between germline ends came to 20 bases. The V gene's germline CDR1 is SGHAT and CDR2 FQNNGV.

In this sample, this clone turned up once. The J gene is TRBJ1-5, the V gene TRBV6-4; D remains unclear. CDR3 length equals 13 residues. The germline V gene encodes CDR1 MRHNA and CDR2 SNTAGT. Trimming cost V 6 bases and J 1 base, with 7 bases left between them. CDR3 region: CASSLSSNQPQHF. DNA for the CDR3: TGTGCCAGCAGCCTCAGCAGCAATCAGCCCCAGCATTTT.